A single sample gave rise to the 8 T cell receptor beta chains below, sequenced in a study of beta chain features in type 1 diabetes. The isolated RNA, all of it, was reverse transcribed, so expressed TCRB transcripts were what got sequenced. The protocol was immunoSEQ multiplex PCR, while the TCRdb copy is restricted to in-frame clones and leaves out a portion. The sample shows around 250,000 clones, approximately 15% of them seen only once. Study results and caveats: Shortening that was moderate but significant affected the TCRB CDR3s of Type 1 diabetes patients in all four CD4+ subsets.

These receptors lack a known antigen. Material for sequencing was naive CD4+ T cells from blood. These receptors were obtained from a man aged 25 to 45 with type 1 diabetes.

This clone has more than one count but fewer than ten. The gene calls are TRBV15 and TRBJ2-1; the match to TRBD2 covers 9 bases. The CDR3 is 17 residues long. With V trimmed by 0 bases and J by 3 bases, 6 bases remained unmatched. From germline, CDR1 is LNHNV and CDR2 YYDKDF (reference sequence). In nucleotides, the CDR3 is TGTGCCACCAGCAGAGATTCGGGACTAGCAGACTACAATGAGCAGTTCTTC. Its translation is CATSRDSGLADYNEQFF.

V is TRBV28 and J is TRBJ1-5; D not resolved. In germline, CDR1 is MDHEN, CDR2 SYDVKM. The V gene lost 6 bases and the J gene lost 3 bases, with 6 bases spanning the gap. The CDR3 covers 12 residues. CDR3 protein: CASSHSNQPQHF. The CDR3 bases are TGTGCCAGCAGCCACTCCAATCAGCCCCAGCATTTT.

The chain carries TRBV29-1 and TRBJ2-1; 12 bases match TRBD2. Germline lookup yields CDR1 SQVTM and CDR2 ANQGSEA. V gave up 2 bases and J gave up 0 bases; unmatched junction bases: 5. There are 17 residues in the CDR3. CDR3 amino acids: CSVELTSGGSSYNEQFF. The CDR3 DNA reads as TGCAGCGTTGAATTAACTAGCGGGGGGAGCTCCTACAATGAGCAGTTCTTC.

The rearrangement uses TRBV6-5 and TRBJ2-5; 7 bases are a match to TRBD2. Trimming at V came to 6 bases and at J to 5 bases, leaving 0 bases not matched to a gene. The CDR3 has 11 amino acids. From germline, CDR1 is MNHEY and CDR2 SVGAGI. DNA for the CDR3: TGTGCCAGCAGACTAGCGGAGACCCAGTACTTC. Its protein is CASRLAETQYF.

The rearrangement joins TRBV9 to TRBJ2-6; D is uncertain. Per the germline V gene, CDR1 is SGDLS and CDR2 is YYNGEE. Trimming removed 2 bases from V and 4 bases from J, with 13 bases in between. This CDR3 is built from 16 residues. Here the CDR3 reads CASSVSPTEGANVLTF. DNA of the CDR3: TGTGCCAGCAGCGTCTCCCCAACCGAGGGGGCCAACGTCCTGACTTTC.

The table lists this clone with a few counts. The gene calls are TRBV7-2 and TRBJ1-5; D not certain. The CDR3 is made up of 13 amino acids. Trimming left V 1 base short and J 5 bases short, with 6 bases between. Germline CDR1 reads SGHTA; CDR2 reads FQGNSA. Here the CDR3 reads CASSLGLDQPQHF. In DNA form, the CDR3 reads TGTGCCAGCAGCTTAGGACTGGATCAGCCCCAGCATTTT.

The V gene is TRBV30, the J gene TRBJ1-2; TRBD1 aligns across 9 bases. Trimming removed 6 bases from V and 1 base from J; junction bases left unmatched: 12. Germline V gene data show CDR1 as GTSNPN and CDR2 as SVGIG (reference sequence). The CDR3 is made up of 16 amino acids. As DNA, the CDR3 is TGTGCCTGTTTCTCGGGACAGGGATCACTTAACTATGGCTACACCTTC. Amino acids: CACFSGQGSLNYGYTF.

This chain links TRBV30 with TRBJ2-1; 8 nucleotides line up with TRBD2. Trimming took 3 bases from V and 5 from J; bases not matched to a gene: 12. There are 16 residues in the CDR3. Germline V gene sequence: CDR1 GTSNPN, CDR2 SVGIG (reference sequence). CDR3 sequence (DNA): TGTGCCTGGAGGACGGGTAGCGGGATTCTTAACAATGAGCAGTTCTTC. This codes for CAWRTGSGILNNEQFF.